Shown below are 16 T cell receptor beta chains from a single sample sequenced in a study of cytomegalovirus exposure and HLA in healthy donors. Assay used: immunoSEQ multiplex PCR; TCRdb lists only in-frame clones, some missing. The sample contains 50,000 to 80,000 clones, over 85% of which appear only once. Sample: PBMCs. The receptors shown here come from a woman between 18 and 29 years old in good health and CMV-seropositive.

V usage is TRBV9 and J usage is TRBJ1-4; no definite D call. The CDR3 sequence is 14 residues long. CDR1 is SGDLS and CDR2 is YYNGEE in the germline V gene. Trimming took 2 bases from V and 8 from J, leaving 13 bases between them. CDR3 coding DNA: TGTGCCAGCAGCGTGTCCCAGTCCCAGGAAAAACTGTTTTTT. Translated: CASSVSQSQEKLFF.

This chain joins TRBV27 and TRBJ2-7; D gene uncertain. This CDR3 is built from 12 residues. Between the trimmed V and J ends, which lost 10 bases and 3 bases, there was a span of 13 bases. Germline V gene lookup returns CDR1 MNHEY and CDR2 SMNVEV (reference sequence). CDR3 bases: TGTGCCATCCTTCTTACTGGCTACGAGCAGTACTTC. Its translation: CAILLTGYEQYF.

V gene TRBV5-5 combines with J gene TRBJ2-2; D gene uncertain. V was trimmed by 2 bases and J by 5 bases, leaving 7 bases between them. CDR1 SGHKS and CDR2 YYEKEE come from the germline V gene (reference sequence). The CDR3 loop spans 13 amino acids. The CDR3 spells CASSFLETGELFF. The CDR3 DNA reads TGTGCCAGCAGCTTTTTGGAGACCGGGGAGCTGTTTTTT.

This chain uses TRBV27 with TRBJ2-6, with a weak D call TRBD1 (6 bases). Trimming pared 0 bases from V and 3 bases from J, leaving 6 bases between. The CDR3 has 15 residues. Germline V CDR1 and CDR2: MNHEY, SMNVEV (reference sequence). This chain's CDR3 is CASSLSGGGANVLTF. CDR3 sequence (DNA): TGTGCCAGCAGTTTATCAGGGGGTGGGGCCAACGTCCTGACTTTC. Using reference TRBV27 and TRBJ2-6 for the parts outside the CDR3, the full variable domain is EAQVTQNPRYLITVTGKKLTVTCSQNMNHEYMSWYRQDPGLGLRQIYYSMNVEVTDKGDVPEGYKVSRKEKRNFPLILESPSPNQTSLYFCASSLSGGGANVLTFGAGSRLTVL.

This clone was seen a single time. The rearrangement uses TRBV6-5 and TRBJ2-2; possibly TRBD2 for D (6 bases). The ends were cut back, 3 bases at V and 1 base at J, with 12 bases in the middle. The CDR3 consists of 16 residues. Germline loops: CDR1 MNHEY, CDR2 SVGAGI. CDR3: CASSYWRDLNTGELFF. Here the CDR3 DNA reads TGTGCCAGCAGTTATTGGAGGGACTTGAACACCGGGGAGCTGTTTTTT.

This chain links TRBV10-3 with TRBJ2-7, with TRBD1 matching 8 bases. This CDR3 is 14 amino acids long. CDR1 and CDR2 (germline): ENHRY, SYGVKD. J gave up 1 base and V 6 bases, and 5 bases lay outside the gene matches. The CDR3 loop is CAIRTQGASYEQYF. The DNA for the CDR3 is TGTGCCATCAGGACGCAGGGGGCATCCTACGAGCAGTACTTC.

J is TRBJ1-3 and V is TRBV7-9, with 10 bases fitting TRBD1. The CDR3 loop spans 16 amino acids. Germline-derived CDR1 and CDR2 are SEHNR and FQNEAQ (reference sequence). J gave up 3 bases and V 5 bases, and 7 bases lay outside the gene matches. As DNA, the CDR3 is TGTGCCAGCAGCCCGGGACAGGGGTTATTTGGAAACACCATATATTTT. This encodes CASSPGQGLFGNTIYF.

CDR3 protein: CASSFRVEHGELFF. DNA of the CDR3: TGTGCCAGTAGTTTCAGGGTTGAACACGGGGAGCTGTTTTTT. The chain couples TRBV19 to TRBJ2-2; D perhaps matches TRBD1 (5 bases). Per the germline V gene, CDR1 is LNHDA and CDR2 is SQIVND (reference sequence). The CDR3 is 14 amino acids. The V gene lost 5 bases and the J gene lost 7 bases, with 14 bases spanning the gap.

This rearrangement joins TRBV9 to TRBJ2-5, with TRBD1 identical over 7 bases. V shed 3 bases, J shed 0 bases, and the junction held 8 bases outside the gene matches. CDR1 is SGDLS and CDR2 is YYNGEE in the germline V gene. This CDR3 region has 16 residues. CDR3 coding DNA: TGTGCCAGCAGCGCCAAGGGGGCCGGGTACCAAGAGACCCAGTACTTC. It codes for CASSAKGAGYQETQYF.

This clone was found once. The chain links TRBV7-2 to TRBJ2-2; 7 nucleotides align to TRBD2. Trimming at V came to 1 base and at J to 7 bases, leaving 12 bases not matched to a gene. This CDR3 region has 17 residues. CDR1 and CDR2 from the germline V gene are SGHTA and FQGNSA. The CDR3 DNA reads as TGTGCCAGCAGCTTAGTTTGGGCCTCGGGGGGTTTCGGGGAGCTGTTTTTT. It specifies CASSLVWASGGFGELFF.

CDR3 bases: TGTGCCAGCAGTTCAGGTTCAACTAATGAAAAACTGTTTTTT. It codes for CASSSGSTNEKLFF. This chain uses TRBV6-5 with TRBJ1-4; D gene unclear. The length of the CDR3 is 14 residues. Germline CDR1 reads MNHEY; CDR2 reads SVGAGI. V shed 4 bases and J shed 0 bases, with 6 bases lying between them.

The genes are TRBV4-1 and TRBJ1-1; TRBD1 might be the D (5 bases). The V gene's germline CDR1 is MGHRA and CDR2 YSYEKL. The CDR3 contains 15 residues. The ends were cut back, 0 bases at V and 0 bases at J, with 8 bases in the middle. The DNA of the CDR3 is TGCGCCAGCAGCCAAGATGGGGGGGTGAACACTGAAGCTTTCTTT. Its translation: CASSQDGGVNTEAFF.

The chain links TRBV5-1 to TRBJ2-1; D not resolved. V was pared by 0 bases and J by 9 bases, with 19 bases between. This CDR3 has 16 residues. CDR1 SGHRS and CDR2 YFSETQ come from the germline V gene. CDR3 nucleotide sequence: TGCGCCAGCAGCTTGGCGGAGTCCCTAGGTGGAGCTGAGCAGTTCTTC. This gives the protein CASSLAESLGGAEQFF.

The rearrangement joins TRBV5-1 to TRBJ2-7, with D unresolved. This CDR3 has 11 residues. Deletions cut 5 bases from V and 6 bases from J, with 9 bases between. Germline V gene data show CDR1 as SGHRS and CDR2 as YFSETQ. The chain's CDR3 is CASRFRGEQYF. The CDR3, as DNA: TGCGCCAGCAGATTTAGAGGCGAGCAGTACTTC.

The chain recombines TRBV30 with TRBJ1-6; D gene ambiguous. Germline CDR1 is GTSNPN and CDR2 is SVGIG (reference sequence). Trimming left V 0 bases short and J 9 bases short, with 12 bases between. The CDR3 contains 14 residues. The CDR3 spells CAWSVRGGSSPLHF. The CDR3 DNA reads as TGTGCCTGGAGTGTACGAGGAGGAAGTTCACCCCTCCACTTT.

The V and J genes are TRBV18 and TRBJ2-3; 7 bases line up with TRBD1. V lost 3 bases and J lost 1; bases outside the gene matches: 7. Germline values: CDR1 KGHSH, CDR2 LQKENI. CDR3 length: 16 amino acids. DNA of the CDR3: TGTGCCAGCTCACCCCAACAGGGGATTGGCACAGATACGCAGTATTTT. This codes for CASSPQQGIGTDTQYF. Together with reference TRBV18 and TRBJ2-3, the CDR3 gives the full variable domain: NAGVMQNPRHLVRRRGQEARLRCSPMKGHSHVYWYRQLPEEGLKFMVYLQKENIIDESGMPKERFSAEFPKEGPSILRIQQVVRGDSAAYFCASSPQQGIGTDTQYFGPGTRLTVL.